This entry lists 26 T cell receptor beta chains sequenced from one sample in a study of PD-1 blockade in mismatch repair-deficient tumors. Here immunoSEQ multiplex PCR was the method, and the copy in TCRdb shows in-frame clones only, minus some. The sample records 15,000 to 25,000 clones, more than 65% being singletons. Sequenced material: PBMCs, taken 52 weeks after starting pembrolizumab. The receptors here all came from an adult with mismatch repair-deficient cancer.

J is TRBJ2-1 and V is TRBV7-3; 13 bases agree with TRBD2. This CDR3 region has 16 residues. The J segment lost 7 bases and the V segment lost 5 bases, leaving 8 bases of the junction unmatched. Germline-derived CDR1 and CDR2 are SGHTA and FQGTGA. CDR3: CASSPFGTSGANEQFF. The CDR3 nucleotides are TGTGCCAGCAGCCCCTTTGGGACTAGCGGGGCAAATGAGCAGTTCTTC.

The J gene is TRBJ2-5, the V gene TRBV2; 8 bases line up with TRBD1. Germline CDR1 reads SNHLY; CDR2 reads FYNNEI. The CDR3 is made up of 15 amino acids. The V and J ends lost 5 bases and 5 bases, in that order; junction bases with no gene match: 10. The CDR3 nucleotides are TGTGCCAGCAGTTATCAGGGGGCGGGTGGGGAGACCCAGTACTTC. Translated: CASSYQGAGGETQYF.

The V gene is TRBV28, the J gene TRBJ2-1; 10 positions match TRBD2. This CDR3 has 17 amino acids. Trimming at V came to 3 bases and at J to 3 bases, leaving 8 bases not matched to a gene. Germline-derived CDR1 and CDR2 are MDHEN and SYDVKM. DNA for the CDR3: TGTGCCAGCAGTTTCCCACCCCAGCGGGAGGGCTACAATGAGCAGTTCTTC. Amino acids: CASSFPPQREGYNEQFF.

The V call is TRBV5-1, the J call TRBJ2-2, with 7 positions matching TRBD2. This CDR3 is built from 16 residues. Germline V gene sequence: CDR1 SGHRS, CDR2 YFSETQ. Germline trimming cut 0 bases from V and 6 bases from J; bases unmatched to any gene: 8. CDR3 DNA sequence: TGCGCCAGCAGCTTGGCTGGCGGGAGAGGGGCCGGGGAGCTGTTTTTT. Translating gives CASSLAGGRGAGELFF.

This clone was detected only once. V gene TRBV5-1 combines with J gene TRBJ2-3; D might be TRBD1 (5 bases). The CDR3 has 14 amino acids. Germline-derived CDR1 and CDR2 are SGHRS and YFSETQ. The V and J ends lost 3 bases and 2 bases respectively, with 10 bases between them. The CDR3 loop reads CASSSRQTTDTQYF. The CDR3 DNA sequence: TGCGCCAGCAGCTCTAGACAGACCACAGATACGCAGTATTTT.

The chain is built from TRBV6-1 and TRBJ1-2; 10 bases agree with TRBD1. The V gene end was trimmed by 0 bases and the J gene end by 4 bases; junction bases not matched to a gene: 11. CDR1 and CDR2 from the germline V gene are MNHNS and SASEGT. This CDR3 has 18 amino acids. The CDR3 here is CASSEAYEPGQGPYGYTF. CDR3 in DNA: TGTGCCAGCAGTGAAGCATACGAACCGGGACAGGGGCCCTATGGCTACACCTTC.

The chain couples TRBV11-3 to TRBJ1-1; 7 bases map to TRBD1. Germline V gene data show CDR1 as SGHNT and CDR2 as YENEEA. The ends lost 2 bases at V and 4 bases at J; junction bases unmatched: 1. The length of the CDR3 is 13 residues. The CDR3 region is CASSLTGVTEAFF. CDR3 bases: TGTGCCAGCAGCTTAACAGGGGTCACTGAAGCTTTCTTT.

The chain combines TRBV28 with TRBJ2-1, with TRBD2 matching 12 bases. Losses at the gene ends were 0 bases for V and 8 bases for J; bases not matched to a gene: 14. The CDR3 has 19 residues. CDR1 and CDR2 (germline): MDHEN, SYDVKM. The CDR3: CASSLWDTGLAGPAYEQFF. The CDR3 DNA follows: TGTGCCAGCAGTTTATGGGATACAGGACTAGCGGGGCCCGCCTATGAGCAGTTCTTC.

The J gene is TRBJ2-3, the V gene TRBV29-1, with D perhaps TRBD2 (5 bases). V was cut by 8 bases and J by 4 bases, with 13 bases left in between. This CDR3 spans 12 amino acids. Germline CDR1 and CDR2: SQVTM and ANQGSEA. The CDR3 spells CSYILGPDTQYF. CDR3 sequence (DNA): TGCAGCTATATACTAGGCCCAGATACGCAGTATTTT.

The chain employs TRBV5-1 and TRBJ2-1, with D unclear. CDR3 size: 15 residues. In germline, CDR1 is SGHRS, CDR2 YFSETQ. V was pared by 0 bases and J by 1 base, with 8 bases between. The CDR3 DNA reads as TGCGCCAGCAGCTTGGGCGGAAATTCCTACAATGAGCAGTTCTTC. Translating it yields CASSLGGNSYNEQFF.

This chain connects TRBV30 to TRBJ2-7; D unresolved. Trimming removed 2 bases at V and 4 bases at J, with 9 bases between. There are 12 residues in the CDR3. Germline values: CDR1 GTSNPN, CDR2 SVGIG (reference sequence). CDR3 residues: CAWSFTEYEQYF. The CDR3 nucleotides read TGTGCCTGGAGTTTTACAGAATACGAGCAGTACTTC.

The chain combines TRBV10-3 with TRBJ1-1, with 9 positions matching TRBD1. With V trimmed by 7 bases and J by 4 bases, 1 base remained unmatched. Germline lookup yields CDR1 ENHRY and CDR2 SYGVKD. The CDR3 runs 12 residues. CDR3 sequence (DNA): TGTGCCATCAAGGGACAGGGCACTGAAGCTTTCTTT. Protein: CAIKGQGTEAFF.

The chain couples TRBV27 to TRBJ2-1; TRBD2 might be the D (6 bases). V was clipped by 5 bases and J by 7 bases, with 15 bases between them. Germline CDR1 reads MNHEY; CDR2 reads SMNVEV (reference sequence). This CDR3 region has 14 residues. This CDR3 reads CASSPETSRNEQFF. The CDR3 DNA sequence: TGTGCCAGCAGTCCCGAGACTAGTCGGAATGAGCAGTTCTTC.

This clone occurred a few times. This chain links TRBV11-2 with TRBJ2-1, with 11 bases aligning to TRBD2. CDR3 length: 17 residues. Losses at the gene ends were 4 bases for V and 0 bases for J; bases not matched to a gene: 5. Germline V gene sequence: CDR1 SGHAT, CDR2 FQNNGV. The CDR3 nucleotides are TGTGCCAGCAGCTCAGGGACTAGCGGAAGCTCCTACAATGAGCAGTTCTTC. This codes for CASSSGTSGSSYNEQFF.

This clone was seen more than once but under ten times. This chain joins TRBV7-2 and TRBJ2-7, with 8 positions matching TRBD2. The V segment lost 0 bases and the J segment 6 bases; nucleotides outside the gene matches: 10. Germline V gene data show CDR1 as SGHTA and CDR2 as FQGNSA. The CDR3 covers 16 residues. For the CDR3, the DNA is TGTGCCAGCAGCTTAGCGCCAGCGGGAGTAGTCGGCGAGCAGTACTTC. It specifies CASSLAPAGVVGEQYF.

This clone was counted only a few times. The chain employs TRBV5-6 and TRBJ1-3; no reliable D call. The CDR3 runs to 16 residues. Germline V CDR1 and CDR2: SGHDT, YYEEEE. With 2 bases removed from V and 0 bases from J, the gap between germline ends came to 12 bases. Written as DNA, the CDR3 is TGTGCCAGCAGCTTCGGAGGCTTAAGCTCTGGAAACACCATATATTTT. This translates into CASSFGGLSSGNTIYF.

The chain employs TRBV28 and TRBJ1-4; D is perhaps TRBD1 (5 bases). The CDR3 is made up of 17 amino acids. The ends were cut back, 6 bases at V and 8 bases at J, with 25 bases in the middle. The V gene's germline CDR1 is MDHEN and CDR2 SYDVKM. CDR3 amino acids: CASSTHLRGGEGEKLFF. In DNA form, the CDR3 reads TGTGCCAGCAGCACTCACTTACGGGGAGGGGAGGGGGAAAAACTGTTTTTT.

This clone was seen a handful of times. The chain carries TRBV28 and TRBJ2-7, with D perhaps TRBD2 (5 bases). The germline gives CDR1 MDHEN, CDR2 SYDVKM. This CDR3 has 16 amino acids. V was clipped by 3 bases and J by 3 bases, with 18 bases between them. The CDR3 sequence is CASSFGSGEGIYEQYF. The CDR3 DNA follows: TGTGCCAGCAGTTTTGGGTCGGGTGAGGGTATCTACGAGCAGTACTTC.

This chain joins TRBV5-4 and TRBJ2-5; D is undetermined. CDR1 SGHNT and CDR2 YYREEE come from the germline V gene (reference sequence). V lost 4 bases to trimming and J lost 5 bases, with 12 bases between them. This CDR3 is built from 13 residues. CDR3 DNA sequence: TGTGCCAGCAGCGCTCCTGTAGAGGAGACCCAGTACTTC. Translated, it gives CASSAPVEETQYF.

The rearrangement links TRBV5-6 to TRBJ1-2, with 10 bases matching TRBD1. CDR3 length: 16 amino acids. The V and J ends lost 4 bases and 8 bases, in that order; junction bases with no gene match: 14. Germline V gene sequence: CDR1 SGHDT, CDR2 YYEEEE. The CDR3 DNA reads as TGTGCCAGCAGCAAAACCGGGACAGGGGAAAGATGGGGCTACACCTTC. Residues: CASSKTGTGERWGYTF.

The rearrangement joins TRBV5-1 to TRBJ2-5; TRBD1 is a possible D gene (6 bases). In germline, CDR1 is SGHRS, CDR2 YFSETQ. This CDR3 has 14 amino acids. V gave up 4 bases and J gave up 1 base, with 11 bases separating them. The CDR3 region has the DNA TGCGCCAGCAGCATCAGGGGAACCCAAGAGACCCAGTACTTC. This codes for CASSIRGTQETQYF.

This chain connects TRBV5-4 to TRBJ1-2; possibly TRBD1 for D (6 bases). Germline V gives CDR1 SGHNT, CDR2 YYREEE (reference sequence). The V end was cut by 4 bases, the J end by 3 bases, with 10 bases between. This CDR3 is 13 amino acids long. The DNA of the CDR3 is TGTGCCAGCAGCGAAGGGGGAGACTATGGCTACACCTTC. Protein product: CASSEGGDYGYTF.

This chain uses TRBV28 with TRBJ2-7; a weak D match, TRBD1 (6 bases). This CDR3 is 15 amino acids long. CDR1 and CDR2 (germline): MDHEN, SYDVKM. With 10 bases removed from V and 2 bases from J, the gap between germline ends came to 21 bases. CDR3 bases: TGTGCCACTCATCCCCCGGGACGGACAGCCTACGAGCAGTACTTC. Translation gives CATHPPGRTAYEQYF.

The genes are TRBV27 and TRBJ1-1; D is uncertain. The germline gives CDR1 MNHEY, CDR2 SMNVEV (reference sequence). This CDR3 has 18 amino acids. The ends were cut back, 0 bases at V and 4 bases at J, with 21 bases in the middle. CDR3 in DNA: TGTGCCAGCAGTTTATCGCCGTTGCGGTCGCTTGGTTCCACTGAAGCTTTCTTT. The encoded protein is CASSLSPLRSLGSTEAFF.

The chain couples TRBV4-1 to TRBJ2-5, with 9 bases that match TRBD1. Germline V gene sequence: CDR1 MGHRA, CDR2 YSYEKL. The ends lost 4 bases at V and 1 base at J; junction bases unmatched: 7. There are 16 residues in the CDR3. The CDR3 spells CASSPRTGESQETQYF. The CDR3 DNA sequence: TGCGCCAGCAGCCCGAGGACAGGGGAGAGCCAAGAGACCCAGTACTTC.

This chain joins TRBV7-6 and TRBJ2-2; no definite D call. V shed 5 bases and J shed 1 base, with 5 bases lying between them. The CDR3 has 13 residues. In germline, CDR1 is SGHVS, CDR2 FNYEAQ. CDR3 protein: CASSPGNTGELFF. In nucleotides, the CDR3 is TGTGCCAGCAGCCCCGGGAACACCGGGGAGCTGTTTTTT.